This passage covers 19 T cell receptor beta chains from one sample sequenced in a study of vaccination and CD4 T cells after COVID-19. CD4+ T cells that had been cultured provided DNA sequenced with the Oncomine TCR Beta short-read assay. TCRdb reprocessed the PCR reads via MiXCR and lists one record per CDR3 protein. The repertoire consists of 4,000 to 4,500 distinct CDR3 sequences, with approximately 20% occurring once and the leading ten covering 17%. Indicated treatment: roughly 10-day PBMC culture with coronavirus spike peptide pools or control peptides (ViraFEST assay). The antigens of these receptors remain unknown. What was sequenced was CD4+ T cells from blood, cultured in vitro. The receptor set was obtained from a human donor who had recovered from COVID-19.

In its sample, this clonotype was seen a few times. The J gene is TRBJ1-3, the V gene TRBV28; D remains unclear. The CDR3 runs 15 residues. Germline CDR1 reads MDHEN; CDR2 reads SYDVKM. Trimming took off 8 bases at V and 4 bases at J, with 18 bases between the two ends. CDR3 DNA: TGTGCCAGCCCGTCCGGCCGGGTCGGAGGAAACACCATATATTTT. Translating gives CASPSGRVGGNTIYF.

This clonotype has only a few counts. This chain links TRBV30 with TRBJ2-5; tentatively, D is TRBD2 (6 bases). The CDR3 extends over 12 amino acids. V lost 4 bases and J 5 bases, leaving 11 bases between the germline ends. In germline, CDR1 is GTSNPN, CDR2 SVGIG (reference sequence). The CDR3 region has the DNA TGTGCCTGGAAGGCAGGAGGGGAGACCCAGTACTTC. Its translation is CAWKAGGETQYF. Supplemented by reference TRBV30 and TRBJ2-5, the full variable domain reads SQTIHQWPATLVQPVGSPLSLECTVEGTSNPNLYWYRQAAGRGLQLLFYSVGIGQISSEVPQNLSASRPQDRQFILSSKKLLLSDSGFYLCAWKAGGETQYFGPGTRLLVL.

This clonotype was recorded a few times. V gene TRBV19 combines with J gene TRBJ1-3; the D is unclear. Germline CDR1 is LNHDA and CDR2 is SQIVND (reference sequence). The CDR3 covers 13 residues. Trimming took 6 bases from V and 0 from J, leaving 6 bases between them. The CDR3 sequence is CASRSTSGNTIYF. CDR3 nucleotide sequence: TGTGCCAGTAGATCGACCTCTGGAAACACCATATATTTT.

CDR3 sequence (DNA): TGTGCCAGCAGAACCGAGAATGAAGCTTTCTTT. It translates to CASRTENEAFF. This chain connects TRBV6-1 to TRBJ1-1; D gene uncertain. Trimming took off 6 bases at V and 7 bases at J, with 9 bases between the two ends. The CDR3 has 11 residues. Germline lookup yields CDR1 MNHNS and CDR2 SASEGT.

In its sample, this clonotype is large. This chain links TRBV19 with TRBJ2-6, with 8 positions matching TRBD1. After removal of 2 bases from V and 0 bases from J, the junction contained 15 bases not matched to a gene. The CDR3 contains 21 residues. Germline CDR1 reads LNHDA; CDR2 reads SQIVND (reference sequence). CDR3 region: CASSITTPRTGIRSGANVLTF. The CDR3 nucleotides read TGTGCCAGTAGTATAACAACCCCGCGGACAGGGATACGCTCTGGGGCCAACGTCCTGACTTTC.

Here the CDR3 reads CSARDGRLAGGAQYF. The CDR3 bases are TGCAGTGCTAGAGATGGTAGGCTAGCGGGGGGGGCGCAGTATTTT. The chain joins TRBV20-1 to TRBJ2-3; 12 bases match TRBD2. The germline V gene encodes CDR1 DFQATT and CDR2 SNEGSKA (reference sequence). The V segment lost 0 bases and the J segment 10 bases; nucleotides outside the gene matches: 8. There are 15 residues in the CDR3.

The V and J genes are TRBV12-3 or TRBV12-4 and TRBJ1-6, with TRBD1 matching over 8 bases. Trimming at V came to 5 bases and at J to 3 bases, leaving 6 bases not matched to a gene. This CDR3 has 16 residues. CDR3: CASSPPGQGYNSPLHF. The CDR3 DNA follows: TGTGCCAGCAGTCCCCCCGGACAGGGCTATAATTCACCCCTCCACTTT.

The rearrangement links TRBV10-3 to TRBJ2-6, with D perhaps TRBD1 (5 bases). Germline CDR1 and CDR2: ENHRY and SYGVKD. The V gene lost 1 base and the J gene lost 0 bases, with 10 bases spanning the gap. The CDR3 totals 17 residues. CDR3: CAISEFTGASGANVLTF. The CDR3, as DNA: TGTGCCATCAGTGAGTTTACAGGAGCCTCTGGGGCCAACGTCCTGACTTTC.

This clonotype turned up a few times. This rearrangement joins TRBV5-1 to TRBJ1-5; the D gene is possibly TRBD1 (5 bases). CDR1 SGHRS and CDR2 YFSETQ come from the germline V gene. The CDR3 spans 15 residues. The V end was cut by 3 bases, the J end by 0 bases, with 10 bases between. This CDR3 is CASSWGDYSNQPQHF. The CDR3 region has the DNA TGCGCCAGCAGCTGGGGGGATTATAGCAATCAGCCCCAGCATTTT.

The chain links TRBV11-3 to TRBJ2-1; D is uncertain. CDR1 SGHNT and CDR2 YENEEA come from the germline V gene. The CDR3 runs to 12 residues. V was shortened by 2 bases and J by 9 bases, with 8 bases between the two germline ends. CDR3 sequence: CASSLPVGEQFF. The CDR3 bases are TGTGCCAGCAGCTTACCTGTGGGTGAGCAGTTCTTC.

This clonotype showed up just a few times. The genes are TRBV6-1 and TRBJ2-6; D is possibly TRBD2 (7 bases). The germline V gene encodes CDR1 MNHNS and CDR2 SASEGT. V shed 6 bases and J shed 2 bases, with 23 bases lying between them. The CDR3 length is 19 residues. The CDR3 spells CASSIAGGPYFPGANVLTF. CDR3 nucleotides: TGTGCCAGCAGCATCGCCGGGGGGCCATACTTTCCTGGGGCCAACGTCCTGACTTTC.

The CDR3: CASSRDRNQPQHF. In nucleotides, the CDR3 is TGTGCCAGTAGTAGGGACAGAAATCAGCCCCAGCATTTT. The genes are TRBV19 and TRBJ1-5; 7 nucleotides line up with TRBD1. The CDR3 is made up of 13 amino acids. Trimming at V came to 4 bases and at J to 4 bases, leaving 1 base not matched to a gene. Germline CDR1 is LNHDA and CDR2 is SQIVND (reference sequence).

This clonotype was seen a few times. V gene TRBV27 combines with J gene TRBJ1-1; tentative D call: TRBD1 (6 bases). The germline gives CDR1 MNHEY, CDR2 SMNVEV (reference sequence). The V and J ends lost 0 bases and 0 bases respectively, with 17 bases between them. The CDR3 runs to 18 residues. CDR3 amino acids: CASSLSIGGPGVNTEAFF. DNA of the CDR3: TGTGCCAGCAGTTTATCGATTGGGGGGCCCGGAGTGAACACTGAAGCTTTCTTT.

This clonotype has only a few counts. In DNA form, the CDR3 reads TGTGCCAGTAGTATGGACAAGGGGGGTCTCTCGTTCGCGACGCAGTATTTT. Translation: CASSMDKGGLSFATQYF. V usage is TRBV19 and J usage is TRBJ2-3, with D perhaps assigned TRBD1 or TRBD2 (6 bases each). In germline, CDR1 is LNHDA, CDR2 SQIVND (reference sequence). This CDR3 is 17 amino acids long. Trimming cost V 3 bases and J 9 bases, with 25 bases left between them. Drawing the rest from reference TRBV19 and TRBJ2-3, the complete variable domain is DGGITQSPKYLFRKEGQNVTLSCEQNLNHDAMYWYRQDPGQGLRLIYYSQIVNDFQKGDIAEGYSVSREKKESFPLTVTSAQKNPTAFYLCASSMDKGGLSFATQYFGPGTRLTVL.

The CDR3 protein is CSAREGRGPDTGELFF. CDR3 in DNA: TGCAGTGCTAGAGAAGGGCGGGGCCCGGACACCGGGGAGCTGTTTTTT. The rearrangement uses TRBV20-1 and TRBJ2-2, with D possibly being TRBD2 (6 bases). The V and J ends lost 0 bases and 3 bases respectively, with 14 bases between them. Germline loops: CDR1 DFQATT, CDR2 SNEGSKA (reference sequence). The CDR3 totals 16 residues.

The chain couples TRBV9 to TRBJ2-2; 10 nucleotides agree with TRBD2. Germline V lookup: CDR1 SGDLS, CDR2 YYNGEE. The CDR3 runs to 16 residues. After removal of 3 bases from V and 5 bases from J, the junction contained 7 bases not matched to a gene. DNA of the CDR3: TGTGCCAGCAGCGAAGCGGGGGGGCTAAATACCGGGGAGCTGTTTTTT. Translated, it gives CASSEAGGLNTGELFF.

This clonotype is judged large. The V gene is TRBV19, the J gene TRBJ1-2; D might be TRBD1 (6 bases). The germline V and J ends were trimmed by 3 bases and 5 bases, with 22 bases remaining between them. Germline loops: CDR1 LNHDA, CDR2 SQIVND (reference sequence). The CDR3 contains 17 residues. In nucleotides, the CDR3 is TGTGCCAGTAGTATGAGTACCCTCCAGGGGCGTTTTTATGGCTACACCTTC. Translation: CASSMSTLQGRFYGYTF.

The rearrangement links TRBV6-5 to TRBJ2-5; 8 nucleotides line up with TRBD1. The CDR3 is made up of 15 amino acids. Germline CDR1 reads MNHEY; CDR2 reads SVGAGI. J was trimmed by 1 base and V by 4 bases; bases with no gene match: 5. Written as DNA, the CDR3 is TGTGCCAGCAGTTGGCAGGGACAGGCCCAAGAGACCCAGTACTTC. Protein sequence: CASSWQGQAQETQYF.

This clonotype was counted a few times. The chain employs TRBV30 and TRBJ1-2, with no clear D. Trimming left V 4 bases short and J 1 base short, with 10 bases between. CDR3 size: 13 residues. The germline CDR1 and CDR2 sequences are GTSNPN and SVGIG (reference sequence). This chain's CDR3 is CAWKFSLNYGYTF. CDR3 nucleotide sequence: TGTGCCTGGAAATTCTCACTTAACTATGGCTACACCTTC.